This T cell receptor beta chain emerged from a study of T cell responses to AZD1222 COVID-19 vaccine. General study results and limits: Clonal diversity was possibly underestimated, and white British individuals and females predominated among donors.

Trimming cost V 1 base and J 1 base, with 10 bases left between them. Germline V gene data show CDR1 as LNHDA and CDR2 as SQIVND (reference sequence). The CDR3 has 15 amino acids. Only one count was recorded for this clone. Its specificity is unknown. Sequencing was performed with immunoSEQ multiplex PCR; in TCRdb, only in-frame clones are kept and a portion is missing. The sample carries fewer than 120,000 clones, roughly 92% recorded once. The TCR sequence derives from an adult who received the AZD1222 COVID-19 vaccine. The specimen comprised peripheral blood, sampled 28 days after the second AZD1222 dose. This chain links TRBV19 with TRBJ1-1; D gene unclear. In nucleotides, the CDR3 is TGTGCCAGTAGTATAGGGAGGGTTGGGAACACTGAAGCTTTCTTT. It is translated as CASSIGRVGNTEAFF.